The 21 T cell receptor beta chains listed next were all sequenced from one sample in a study of CD8 T cells in Susac syndrome. Random hexamers were used to reverse transcribe the RNA input (0.5 to 1 ug). TCRdb re-derived calls from the immunoSEQ multiplex PCR reads in MiXCR, one entry per CDR3 protein. There are 70,000 to 85,000 distinct CDR3 sequences in the sample; 95% to 97% occur only once, and 0.4% to 0.45% lies in the top ten. Sequenced input: CD8+ T cells from PBMCs. Receptor source: a human donor with Susac syndrome.

The chain employs TRBV29-1 and TRBJ2-1; a weak D match, TRBD1 (6 bases). V dropped 1 base and J dropped 9 bases, with 10 bases sitting between them. The CDR3 has 12 residues. Germline V gives CDR1 SQVTM, CDR2 ANQGSEA. CDR3 DNA: TGCAGCGTTGAAGTAATAGGGGGTGAGCAGTTCTTC. It is translated as CSVEVIGGEQFF.

This sequence joins TRBV12-3 or TRBV12-4 and TRBJ2-5; 10 bases are shared with TRBD2. The CDR3 loop spans 15 amino acids. Unmatched junction bases numbered 6, after V lost 3 bases and J lost 5 bases. The CDR3 nucleotides read TGTGCCAGCAGTTTTGGAGGAGCGGGGGGGGAGACCCAGTACTTC. Protein product: CASSFGGAGGETQYF.

This chain joins TRBV7-9 and TRBJ2-3, with D tentatively TRBD1 (6 bases). The CDR3 spans 16 residues. Germline assignment: CDR1 SEHNR and CDR2 FQNEAQ (reference sequence). V lost 5 bases and J lost 4, with 19 bases in between. The CDR3 region is CASSRLTQGLADTQYF. The CDR3, as DNA: TGTGCCAGCAGCCGACTCACGCAGGGGTTGGCAGATACGCAGTATTTT.

This clonotype has only one observation. The chain joins TRBV7-9 to TRBJ2-3; 13 bases align to TRBD2. This CDR3 has 16 residues. CDR1 is SEHNR, CDR2 FQNEAQ, per germline (reference sequence). The V and J ends lost 5 bases and 4 bases, in that order; junction bases with no gene match: 6. The CDR3 DNA reads as TGTGCCAGCAGCAAAACTAGCGGGAGGGCCGCAGATACGCAGTATTTT. Amino acids: CASSKTSGRAADTQYF.

V gene TRBV7-6 combines with J gene TRBJ2-7; D might be TRBD1 (6 bases). CDR3 length: 13 residues. V gave up 0 bases and J gave up 7 bases, with 10 bases separating them. Germline CDR1 and CDR2: SGHVS and FNYEAQ. Written as DNA, the CDR3 is TGTGCCAGCAGCTTAGCCTCAGGGGCTGAGCAGTACGTC. It translates to CASSLASGAEQYV.

The V call is TRBV28, the J call TRBJ1-5; unclear D gene. V was clipped by 5 bases and J by 5 bases, with 10 bases between them. CDR3 length: 13 residues. Germline CDR1 is MDHEN and CDR2 is SYDVKM. In DNA, the CDR3 is TGTGCCAGCAGTCCGGATGGAGATCAGCCCCAGCATTTT. Its protein is CASSPDGDQPQHF.

This clonotype appeared once. The CDR3 bases are TGTGCCAGCATCACACCGCCTAGAGGCTACACCTTC. Translated: CASITPPRGYTF. V usage is TRBV2 and J usage is TRBJ1-2; no clear D. The germline CDR1 and CDR2 sequences are SNHLY and FYNNEI. Trimming took off 7 bases at V and 8 bases at J, with 14 bases between the two ends. This CDR3 region has 12 residues.

CDR3: CASSFGRIQETQYF. CDR3 coding DNA: TGTGCCAGCAGTTTCGGGCGGATACAAGAGACCCAGTACTTC. The J gene is TRBJ2-5, the V gene TRBV28, with D unresolved. Germline CDR1 is MDHEN and CDR2 is SYDVKM. The V end lost 3 bases, the J end lost 2 bases, and 10 bases lay between the germline ends. The CDR3 totals 14 residues. Variable domain in full (rest from reference TRBV28 and TRBJ2-5): DVKVTQSSRYLVKRTGEKVFLECVQDMDHENMFWYRQDPGLGLRLIYFSYDVKMKEKGDIPEGYSVSREKKERFSLILESASTNQTSMYLCASSFGRIQETQYFGPGTRLLVL.

The rearrangement links TRBV20-1 to TRBJ2-3; weak D call: TRBD2 (6 bases). The CDR3 is 15 residues long. V dropped 0 bases and J dropped 0 bases, with 10 bases sitting between them. Germline CDR1 is DFQATT and CDR2 is SNEGSKA (reference sequence). CDR3 amino acids: CSARDLALSTDTQYF. The CDR3 DNA sequence: TGCAGTGCTAGAGATCTAGCGCTTAGCACAGATACGCAGTATTTT.

V and J are TRBV5-4 and TRBJ2-3, with D possibly TRBD2 on 5 matching bases. Germline CDR1 reads SGHNT; CDR2 reads YYREEE (reference sequence). The CDR3 spans 13 residues. V was shortened by 4 bases and J by 2 bases, with 8 bases between the two germline ends. The CDR3 coding sequence is TGTGCCAGCAGCCCGGACTTCACAGATACGCAGTATTTT. Translated, it gives CASSPDFTDTQYF.

This clonotype occurred a few times. This chain uses TRBV14 with TRBJ1-6, with TRBD1 as a possible D gene (6 bases). CDR1 SGHDN and CDR2 FVKESK come from the germline V gene. The CDR3 extends over 16 amino acids. The V end was cut by 2 bases, the J end by 8 bases, with 16 bases between. The CDR3 sequence is CASSQYRARPDSPLHF. The CDR3 bases are TGTGCCAGCAGCCAATACAGGGCTCGTCCGGATTCACCCCTCCACTTT.

This rearrangement joins TRBV20-1 to TRBJ2-1, with unresolved D. The V gene lost 3 bases and the J gene lost 4 bases, with 10 bases spanning the gap. Germline lookup yields CDR1 DFQATT and CDR2 SNEGSKA (reference sequence). CDR3 length: 13 residues. CDR3: CSARVEAYNEQFF. CDR3 DNA: TGCAGTGCTAGGGTCGAAGCGTACAATGAGCAGTTCTTC.

This clonotype came up a few times. The chain uses TRBV7-3 and TRBJ2-7; TRBD2 agrees at 10 bases. The CDR3 contains 14 residues. Germline CDR1 is SGHTA and CDR2 is FQGTGA. V dropped 4 bases and J dropped 4; count of bases not matched to a gene: 4. Here the CDR3 reads CASSCTSGAYEQYV. The CDR3 nucleotides read TGTGCCAGCAGCTGTACTAGCGGGGCTTACGAGCAGTACGTC.

Here the CDR3 reads CASSARNEQFF. Here the CDR3 DNA reads TGTGCCAGCAGCGCACGTAATGAGCAGTTCTTC. V is TRBV9 and J is TRBJ2-1; no firm D call. Germline lookup yields CDR1 SGDLS and CDR2 YYNGEE. Trimming cost V 3 bases and J 7 bases, with 5 bases left between them. The CDR3 spans 11 residues. The whole variable domain, remainder taken from reference TRBV9 and TRBJ2-1, is DSGVTQTPKHLITATGQRVTLRCSPRSGDLSVYWYQQSLDQGLQFLIQYYNGEERAKGNILERFSAQQFPDLHSELNLSSLELGDSALYFCASSARNEQFFGPGTRLTVL.

The chain couples TRBV30 to TRBJ2-2, with D maybe TRBD2 (5 bases). Germline values: CDR1 GTSNPN, CDR2 SVGIG (reference sequence). The V end was cut by 1 base, the J end by 6 bases, with 9 bases between. This CDR3 contains 13 residues. The CDR3 reads CAWSARDAGELFF. CDR3 nucleotides: TGTGCCTGGAGTGCGAGGGATGCCGGGGAGCTGTTTTTT.

The chain links TRBV20-1 to TRBJ2-1, with 7 bases identical to TRBD2. The V segment lost 6 bases and the J segment 2 bases; nucleotides outside the gene matches: 7. The CDR3 covers 14 residues. Germline assignment: CDR1 DFQATT and CDR2 SNEGSKA (reference sequence). CDR3 in amino acids: CSAVRSGAYNEQFF. The CDR3 nucleotides are TGCAGTGCCGTCAGAAGCGGGGCCTACAATGAGCAGTTCTTC.

The rearrangement uses TRBV19 and TRBJ2-1, with D tentatively TRBD1 or TRBD2 (5 bases each). V gave up 0 bases and J gave up 4 bases, with 22 bases separating them. Germline CDR1 reads LNHDA; CDR2 reads SQIVND (reference sequence). The CDR3 extends over 19 amino acids. The CDR3 coding sequence is TGTGCCAGTAGTATAGATCCCCTGGGGGACGTGACGCTATACAATGAGCAGTTCTTC. It translates to CASSIDPLGDVTLYNEQFF.

The genes are TRBV6-5 and TRBJ2-7; tentatively, D is TRBD1 (5 bases). The V end lost 6 bases, the J end lost 4 bases, and 13 bases lay between the germline ends. Germline V CDR1 and CDR2: MNHEY, SVGAGI. This CDR3 has 13 residues. The CDR3 DNA sequence: TGTGCCAGCAGCCCCGGCAGGGCGTACGAGCAGTACGTC. Protein sequence: CASSPGRAYEQYV.

The chain is built from TRBV20-1 and TRBJ2-5; D perhaps matches TRBD1 (7 bases). CDR1 is DFQATT, CDR2 SNEGSKA, per germline (reference sequence). The length of the CDR3 is 13 residues. Trimming took 6 bases from V and 4 from J, leaving 15 bases between them. The CDR3 loop reads CSARDSHLETQYF. The CDR3 DNA is TGCAGTGCGCGGGACAGCCACTTAGAGACCCAGTACTTC.

This clonotype has a single count. V usage is TRBV4-1 and J usage is TRBJ1-1; maybe TRBD1 (5 bases). Germline V lookup: CDR1 MGHRA, CDR2 YSYEKL. Deletions cut 0 bases from V and 5 bases from J, with 10 bases between. The CDR3 is 14 residues long. The CDR3 loop is CASSQDRGVTEAFF. In DNA, the CDR3 is TGCGCCAGCAGCCAAGATCGGGGGGTTACTGAAGCTTTCTTT.

As DNA, the CDR3 is TGTGCCAGCAGCCCCCGTTTCCCCCCCTACAATGAGCAGTTCTTC. Translating it yields CASSPRFPPYNEQFF. V gene TRBV7-2 combines with J gene TRBJ2-1; no clear D. This CDR3 is 15 amino acids long. Per the germline V gene, CDR1 is SGHTA and CDR2 is FQGNSA. Trimming removed 5 bases at V and 2 bases at J, with 13 bases between.